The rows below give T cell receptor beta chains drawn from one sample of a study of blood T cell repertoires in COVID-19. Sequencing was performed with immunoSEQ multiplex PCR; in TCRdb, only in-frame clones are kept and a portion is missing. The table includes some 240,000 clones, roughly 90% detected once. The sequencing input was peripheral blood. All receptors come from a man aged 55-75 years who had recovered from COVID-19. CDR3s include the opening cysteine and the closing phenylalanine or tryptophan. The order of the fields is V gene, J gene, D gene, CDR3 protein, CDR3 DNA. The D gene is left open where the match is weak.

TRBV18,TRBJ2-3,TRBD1,CASSPTGFGTDTQYF,TGTGCCAGCTCACCGACAGGGTTCGGCACAGATACGCAGTATTTT
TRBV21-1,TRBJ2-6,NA,CASTTGVVVAGANVLTF,TGTGCCAGCACTACAGGGGTAGTCGTCGCTGGGGCCAACGTCCTGACTTTC
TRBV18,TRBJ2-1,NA,CASSSPEEGEQFF,TGTGCCAGCTCATCACCTGAGGAGGGGGAGCAGTTCTTC
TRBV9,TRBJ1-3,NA,CASSVAPAGNTIYF,TGTGCCAGCAGCGTAGCTCCAGCGGGAAACACCATATATTTT
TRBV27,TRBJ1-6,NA,CASSLYRGRDSPLHF,TGTGCCAGCAGTTTATATCGGGGAAGGGATTCACCCCTCCACTTT
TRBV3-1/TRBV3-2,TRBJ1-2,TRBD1,CASSQRGQGGGYTF,TGTGCCAGCAGCCAACGCGGACAGGGAGGGGGCTACACCTTC
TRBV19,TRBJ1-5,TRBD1,CASSPPGQGPFNQPQHF,TGTGCCAGTAGTCCCCCCGGACAGGGACCCTTCAATCAGCCCCAGCATTTT
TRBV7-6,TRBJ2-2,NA,CASSRSRGAGTGELFF,TGTGCCAGCAGCCGCTCTCGGGGGGCGGGCACCGGGGAGCTGTTTTTT
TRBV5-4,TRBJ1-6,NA,CASSLGLASPLHF,TGTGCCAGCAGCTTGGGGTTGGCCTCACCCCTCCACTTT
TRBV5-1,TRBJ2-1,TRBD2,CASSLIAGGYNEQFF,TGCGCCAGCAGCTTAATAGCGGGGGGATACAATGAGCAGTTCTTC
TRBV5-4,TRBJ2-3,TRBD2,CASSSFVAGVTDTQYF,TGTGCCAGCAGCTCGTTTGTAGCGGGGGTCACAGATACGCAGTATTTT
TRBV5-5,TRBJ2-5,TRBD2,CASSWTSGQETQYF,TGTGCCAGCAGCTGGACTAGCGGACAAGAGACCCAGTACTTC